The 21 T cell receptor beta chains presented below share a single source sample, sequenced in a study of CD8+CD57+ T cells in acquired aplastic anemia. TCR beta VDJ and CDR3 profiling used genomic DNA as template. Each CDR3 protein is one row after TCRdb ran MiXCR on the reads. The sample records about 170,000 distinct CDR3 sequences, 35% to 55% being singletons. Sequenced: sorted CD4+, CD8+, or CD8+CD57+ T cells (not recorded which) from PBMCs. Receptors were obtained from a human donor in good health.

Many counts were recorded for this clonotype. This chain connects TRBV11-2 to TRBJ2-7, with TRBD2 matching over 9 bases. Germline trimming cut 6 bases from V and 3 bases from J; bases unmatched to any gene: 6. Germline V gives CDR1 SGHAT, CDR2 FQNNGV. The CDR3 is made up of 14 amino acids. In DNA form, the CDR3 reads TGTGCCAGCAGAGATAGCGGGAGTAGCTACGAGCAGTACTTC. Protein sequence: CASRDSGSSYEQYF.

The CDR3 sequence: CAISETDSTEAFF. Here the CDR3 DNA reads TGTGCCATCAGTGAGACGGACAGCACTGAAGCTTTCTTT. V and J are TRBV10-3 and TRBJ1-1; possibly TRBD1 for D (6 bases). Germline loops: CDR1 ENHRY, CDR2 SYGVKD. V was trimmed by 2 bases and J by 4 bases, leaving 8 bases between them. The CDR3 contains 13 residues.

The gene calls are TRBV19 and TRBJ2-7, with TRBD2 identical over 7 bases. Looked up from germline, CDR1 is LNHDA and CDR2 is SQIVND (reference sequence). The V segment lost 5 bases and the J segment 0 bases; nucleotides outside the gene matches: 4. The CDR3 has 14 residues. For the CDR3, the DNA is TGTGCCAGTAGTTCCAGCGGGGTCTCCTACGAGCAGTACTTC. As protein: CASSSSGVSYEQYF.

This clonotype was seen ten or more times. The V and J genes are TRBV6-1 and TRBJ2-2, with 9 bases lining up with TRBD1. With 7 bases clipped from V and 4 bases from J, the junction kept 7 bases outside the gene matches. The germline V gene encodes CDR1 MNHNS and CDR2 SASEGT. This CDR3 comprises 15 residues. In nucleotides, the CDR3 is TGTGCCAGCATCAGAAAGGACAGGGGCACCGGGGAGCTGTTTTTT. Translation: CASIRKDRGTGELFF.

This clonotype was recorded many times. The V call is TRBV9, the J call TRBJ2-1, with TRBD1 as a possible D gene (5 bases). V gave up 0 bases and J gave up 8 bases, with 15 bases separating them. Looked up from germline, CDR1 is SGDLS and CDR2 is YYNGEE. This CDR3 spans 15 amino acids. The CDR3 bases are TGTGCCAGCAGCGTAGAAGGGGCGCGTTTTGATGAGCAGTTCTTC. Its protein is CASSVEGARFDEQFF.

This clonotype was observed many times. The chain joins TRBV11-3 to TRBJ1-3; D gene ambiguous. The V and J ends lost 1 base and 0 bases respectively, with 10 bases between them. The CDR3 sequence is 16 residues long. Germline V gene data show CDR1 as SGHNT and CDR2 as YENEEA. CDR3 DNA sequence: TGTGCCAGCAGCTTAGGAACCGGACGCTCTGGAAACACCATATATTTT. Its translation: CASSLGTGRSGNTIYF.

This clonotype was recorded at least ten times. The chain is built from TRBV6-1 and TRBJ1-2; D is undetermined. Germline V gives CDR1 MNHNS, CDR2 SASEGT. V was clipped by 7 bases and J by 5 bases, with 8 bases between them. The length of the CDR3 is 11 residues. CDR3 region: CASNGGYGYTF. CDR3 nucleotide sequence: TGTGCCAGCAACGGTGGTTATGGCTACACCTTC.

The rearrangement joins TRBV25-1 to TRBJ1-4, with 11 bases aligning to TRBD1. Per germline, CDR1 MGHDK and CDR2 SYGVNS. Unmatched junction bases numbered 3, after V lost 4 bases and J lost 8 bases. The CDR3 is 14 amino acids. The CDR3 sequence: CASSGTGGTEKLFF. CDR3 nucleotides: TGTGCCAGCAGTGGGACAGGGGGCACCGAAAAACTGTTTTTT.

The gene calls are TRBV10-3 and TRBJ1-1; TRBD1 aligns across 10 bases. Germline V lookup: CDR1 ENHRY, CDR2 SYGVKD. V lost 6 bases, J lost 5 bases, and 6 bases stayed unmatched. The length of the CDR3 is 14 residues. CDR3 bases: TGTGCCATCAGCGGGACAGGGGATATGACTGAAGCTTTCTTT. This translates into CAISGTGDMTEAFF.

The chain is built from TRBV27 and TRBJ2-7; D is uncertain. The CDR3 is 15 amino acids. V was trimmed by 2 bases and J by 0 bases, leaving 11 bases between them. CDR1 MNHEY and CDR2 SMNVEV come from the germline V gene (reference sequence). The CDR3 is CASSLVYSSSYEQYF. DNA of the CDR3: TGTGCCAGCAGTTTAGTTTACAGCAGCTCCTACGAGCAGTACTTC.

A word on this clonotype: Being one base from a much bigger clone, this may be a read error. This chain connects TRBV6-1 to TRBJ2-7; 9 positions agree with TRBD1. This CDR3 is built from 14 residues. Germline V lookup: CDR1 MNHNS, CDR2 SASEGT. CDR3 loop: CASSGGQGLYGQYF. The CDR3 nucleotides read TGTGCCAGCAGTGGGGGACAGGGCCTCTACGGGCAGTACTTC.

This clonotype was seen a single time. This chain links TRBV11-2 with TRBJ2-6; 7 nucleotides agree with TRBD1. Trimming removed 3 bases from V and 4 bases from J; junction bases left unmatched: 6. The germline CDR1 and CDR2 sequences are SGHAT and FQNNGV. The CDR3 is 16 residues long. Here the CDR3 DNA reads TGTGCCAGCAGCTTCGACCGGGACAGAGGGGCCAACGTCCTGACTTTC. Amino acids: CASSFDRDRGANVLTF.

The CDR3 is CASSLTFQETQYF. The DNA of the CDR3 is TGTGCCAGCAGTTTGACTTTCCAAGAGACCCAGTACTTC. The chain employs TRBV7-8 and TRBJ2-5; D is unclear. With 6 bases removed from V and 1 base from J, the gap between germline ends came to 9 bases. Germline V gives CDR1 SGHVS, CDR2 FQNEAQ. This CDR3 has 13 residues.

There are many counts of this clonotype. V and J are TRBV7-6 and TRBJ2-1; 7 positions match TRBD2. V was pared by 1 base and J by 0 bases, with 3 bases of the junction left unmatched. Germline V lookup: CDR1 SGHVS, CDR2 FNYEAQ. The CDR3 totals 16 residues. CDR3 sequence (DNA): TGTGCCAGCAGCTTAGAAGGCGGGAGCTCCTACAATGAGCAGTTCTTC. Residues: CASSLEGGSSYNEQFF.

The chain has TRBV18 and TRBJ2-6, with 7 bases matching TRBD2. The length of the CDR3 is 15 residues. Germline lookup yields CDR1 KGHSH and CDR2 LQKENI. V gave up 3 bases and J gave up 2 bases; unmatched junction bases: 1. CDR3 DNA: TGTGCCAGCTCACCGGCGGGAGCTGGGGCCAACGTCCTGACTTTC. As protein: CASSPAGAGANVLTF.

In its sample, this clonotype was seen many times. The V and J genes are TRBV29-1 and TRBJ2-1; D remains unclear. Germline values: CDR1 SQVTM, CDR2 ANQGSEA. The CDR3 covers 16 residues. V dropped 0 bases and J dropped 5 bases, with 17 bases sitting between them. The CDR3 DNA reads as TGCAGCGTTGAAGACCCGGGCCTTGCCCCCCACAATGAGCAGTTCTTC. Translation: CSVEDPGLAPHNEQFF.

This clonotype was detected many times. The rearrangement links TRBV7-2 to TRBJ1-2; 8 bases are shared with TRBD1. J was trimmed by 3 bases and V by 1 base; bases with no gene match: 4. The germline V gene encodes CDR1 SGHTA and CDR2 FQGNSA. CDR3 length equals 15 residues. The CDR3 loop is CASSLGQGADYGYTF. CDR3 DNA: TGTGCCAGCAGCTTAGGTCAGGGGGCTGACTATGGCTACACCTTC.

This clonotype was seen many times. V usage is TRBV7-2 and J usage is TRBJ2-3; the match to TRBD1 covers 8 bases. In germline, CDR1 is SGHTA, CDR2 FQGNSA. The trim removed 3 bases at V and 6 bases at J, leaving 8 bases unmatched. This CDR3 spans 15 amino acids. In nucleotides, the CDR3 is TGTGCCAGCAGCTTTAGAACAGGGGGTTACGATACGCAGTATTTT. Protein product: CASSFRTGGYDTQYF.

The J gene is TRBJ2-1, the V gene TRBV10-2; 10 bases agree with TRBD2. The CDR3 is made up of 17 amino acids. CDR1 is WSHSY, CDR2 SAAADI, per germline. Trimming removed 6 bases from V and 2 bases from J; junction bases left unmatched: 10. CDR3 in DNA: TGCGCCAGCAGCGAAGAACTAGCGGGATTCCCCTACAATGAGCAGTTCTTC. Translation gives CASSEELAGFPYNEQFF.

This clonotype occurred once. CDR3 in DNA: TGCGCCAGCAGTGTGTGTGGGGGTGACGAGCAGTACTTC. Translated, it gives CASSVCGGDEQYF. The V gene is TRBV10-1, the J gene TRBJ2-7; D might be TRBD1 or TRBD2, each matching 5 bases. V was trimmed by 4 bases and J by 5 bases, leaving 12 bases between them. Germline V CDR1 and CDR2: WNHNN, SYGVQD (reference sequence). The length of the CDR3 is 13 residues.

This chain connects TRBV3-1 to TRBJ2-5; 8 bases are shared with TRBD2. Germline lookup yields CDR1 LGHDT and CDR2 YNNKEL (reference sequence). The CDR3 contains 16 residues. The junction had 6 bases not matched to a gene; V was cut back by 1 base and J by 2 bases. This CDR3 is CASSQGRRGGQETQYF. The CDR3 DNA sequence: TGTGCCAGCAGCCAAGGACGTCGGGGGGGACAAGAGACCCAGTACTTC.